This entry describes one TCR beta chain. Sequenced by immunoSEQ multiplex PCR; TCRdb stores in-frame clones only, minus some. Here the sample spans 150,000 to 200,000 clones, 70% to 80% being singletons. Germline V CDR1 and CDR2: MNHEY, SVGAGI. The CDR3 length is 14 residues. V was shortened by 5 bases and J by 5 bases, with 14 bases between the two germline ends. This entry is derived from a study of blood T cell repertoires in COVID-19. Study-wide background: T cells, B-cell-depleted T cells, or PBMCs provided the cDNA or gDNA that served as material.

Enrolled through a virtual design, the participants were between about 18 and 100 years of age and came from 24 US areas. Two negative PCRs, clearance, or symptom resolution had been documented for recovered Cohort 3 donors. The clonotype comes from a woman aged 50 to 60 who had recovered from COVID-19. The chain is built from TRBV6-5 and TRBJ2-3, with unresolved D. The source material was PBMCs or T cells enriched from blood (not recorded which). CDR3: CASSPAGGGDTQYF. For the CDR3, the DNA is TGTGCCAGCAGTCCGGCTGGCGGTGGAGATACGCAGTATTTT.